This T cell receptor beta chain is from a study of CD8 T cells in Susac syndrome. Study results and caveats: In its TCR sequencing and HLA analysis, the study acknowledged that the number of individuals was relatively small.

Germline V gives CDR1 SQVTM, CDR2 ANQGSEA. The V and J ends lost 0 bases and 1 base respectively, with 15 bases between them. The CDR3 consists of 16 residues. Sequencing of TCR beta was performed on blood CD8+ T cells and on blood CD4+ T cells. Negative isolation was used for CD8+ and CD4+ T cells, and FACS enrichment was applied to TEMRA cells. With random hexamers, reverse transcription was performed on about 0.45 to 1 ug of RNA. Amplification of TCR beta CDR3 by immunoSEQ multiplex PCR spanned 54 Vbeta and 13 Jbeta. TCRdb re-analysed the immunoSEQ multiplex PCR reads in MiXCR, keeping a single row per CDR3 protein. The sample has around 99,000 distinct CDR3 sequences; less than 97% are singletons. For this clonotype: Its antigen remains unknown.

V usage is TRBV29-1 and J usage is TRBJ1-1; unclear D gene. The clonotype originates from a human donor in good health. The material sequenced was CD4+ T cells from PBMCs. The CDR3 region has the DNA TGCAGCGTTGAAGATCTCTATTCGAGTGGGAACACTGAAGCTTTCTTT. Translating it yields CSVEDLYSSGNTEAFF.